These 18 T cell receptor beta chains came from one sample sequenced in a study of blood T cell repertoires in COVID-19. Generated by immunoSEQ multiplex PCR, the TCRdb table keeps only in-frame clones and is missing some. The sample lists around 230,000 clones, approximately 82% seen once, with about 15% in the top ten. The sequenced sample consisted of PBMCs or T cells enriched from blood (not recorded which). The receptors shown here come from a man in his forties who had recovered from COVID-19.

As for this clone: One junction end does not reproduce the germline sequence, and a read error may be involved. In nucleotides, the CDR3 is TGTGCCAGCAGGGGGAGCGGGCACCCCCGCGGTGGGTTC. Translation gives CASRGSGHPRGGF. This chain uses TRBV28 with TRBJ2-4; TRBD2 is a possible D gene (6 bases). Germline V gene sequence: CDR1 MDHEN, CDR2 SYDVKM. The CDR3 is 13 amino acids.

This chain joins TRBV5-4 and TRBJ1-1; 7 bases fit TRBD1. Germline CDR1 SGHNT, CDR2 YYREEE (reference sequence). The CDR3 is 13 amino acids. V trimming: 3 bases; J trimming: 5 bases; junction bases outside the gene matches: 4. CDR3 in amino acids: CASSSTGDTEAFF. The CDR3 nucleotides are TGTGCCAGCAGCTCCACAGGGGATACTGAAGCTTTCTTT.

This chain connects TRBV7-9 to TRBJ1-1; possible D gene TRBD1, 6 bases. Trimming pared 5 bases from V and 4 bases from J, leaving 11 bases between. Germline V CDR1 and CDR2: SEHNR, FQNEAQ (reference sequence). The CDR3 extends over 13 amino acids. The CDR3 reads CASSADRVTEAFF. The CDR3 DNA follows: TGTGCCAGCAGCGCGGACAGAGTCACTGAAGCTTTCTTT.

The chain has TRBV5-6 and TRBJ1-4; TRBD1 might be the D (6 bases). The CDR3 covers 15 residues. V was shortened by 4 bases and J by 8 bases, with 18 bases between the two germline ends. The germline CDR1 and CDR2 sequences are SGHDT and YYEEEE. The CDR3 DNA sequence: TGTGCCAGCAGCACCAACGCGGGGGCCGACGAAAAACTGTTTTTT. This gives the protein CASSTNAGADEKLFF.

The chain couples TRBV5-5 to TRBJ2-5, with 9 positions matching TRBD1. The germline V gene has CDR1 SGHKS and CDR2 YYEKEE (reference sequence). V trimming: 4 bases; J trimming: 2 bases; junction bases outside the gene matches: 6. This CDR3 has 15 residues. CDR3 protein: CASSDTTGGQETQYF. CDR3 in DNA: TGTGCCAGCAGCGATACGACAGGGGGACAAGAGACCCAGTACTTC.

This chain connects TRBV6-5 to TRBJ1-1; D is undetermined. The germline CDR1 and CDR2 sequences are MNHEY and SVGAGI. The CDR3 covers 14 residues. The V end was cut by 0 bases, the J end by 6 bases, with 11 bases between. For the CDR3, the DNA is TGTGCCAGCAGTTACTCGGCCTTCACAGCTGAAGCTTTCTTT. The encoded protein is CASSYSAFTAEAFF.

This chain connects TRBV5-1 to TRBJ2-3; TRBD2 matches 10 bases. The CDR3 consists of 16 residues. With 5 bases clipped from V and 2 bases from J, the junction kept 8 bases outside the gene matches. The V gene's germline CDR1 is SGHRS and CDR2 YFSETQ. The CDR3 DNA reads TGCGCCAGCAGTCTAGCGGGGGACGACTCCACAGATACGCAGTATTTT. Protein product: CASSLAGDDSTDTQYF.

This clone was counted only a few times. The V call is TRBV28, the J call TRBJ1-1; D possibly corresponds to TRBD1 (6 bases). Trimming stripped 4 bases from V and 11 bases from J, with 14 bases between. The CDR3 covers 12 residues. CDR1 and CDR2 (germline): MDHEN, SYDVKM. CDR3: CASSSTGFLAFF. Written as DNA, the CDR3 is TGTGCCAGCAGTTCAACAGGGTTTTTGGCTTTCTTT.

This rearrangement joins TRBV11-2 to TRBJ1-6; the D is unclear. The CDR3 totals 12 residues. Germline CDR1 and CDR2: SGHAT and FQNNGV. Between the trimmed V and J ends, which lost 1 base and 10 bases, there was a span of 5 bases. Here the CDR3 DNA reads TGTGCCAGCAGCTTAGCCAGATCACCCCTCCACTTT. Encoded protein: CASSLARSPLHF.

This chain joins TRBV2 and TRBJ2-1; 8 bases agree with TRBD1. CDR1 and CDR2 from the germline V gene are SNHLY and FYNNEI. Trimming at V came to 11 bases and at J to 5 bases, leaving 8 bases not matched to a gene. The CDR3 runs to 13 residues. CDR3 residues: CACRQGTNNEQFF. CDR3 sequence (DNA): TGTGCCTGCCGACAGGGGACCAACAATGAGCAGTTCTTC.

Many counts were recorded for this clone. The chain recombines TRBV3-1 (or the pseudogene TRBV3-2) with TRBJ2-7, with 9 bases lining up with TRBD2. The germline V gene has CDR1 LGHDT and CDR2 YNNKEL (reference sequence). This CDR3 is 15 amino acids long. J was trimmed by 2 bases and V by 5 bases; bases with no gene match: 7. The CDR3 is CASSSETSGPYEQYF. CDR3 nucleotides: TGTGCCAGCAGCTCGGAGACTAGCGGACCCTACGAGCAGTACTTC.

V usage is TRBV9 and J usage is TRBJ2-7; 11 nucleotides align to TRBD2. The CDR3 sequence is 16 residues long. From germline, CDR1 is SGDLS and CDR2 YYNGEE. Germline trimming cut 2 bases from V and 5 bases from J; bases unmatched to any gene: 9. Here the CDR3 reads CASSVSRLAGTDEQYF. CDR3 DNA sequence: TGTGCCAGCAGCGTCAGTCGACTAGCGGGAACCGACGAGCAGTACTTC.

The rearrangement joins TRBV11-1 to TRBJ2-1, with 8 nucleotides matching TRBD2. The CDR3 length is 12 residues. Germline V gives CDR1 SGHAT, CDR2 FQDESV (reference sequence). J lost 9 bases, V lost 5 bases, and 3 bases had no gene match. This CDR3 is CASSQLAVEQFF. CDR3 sequence (DNA): TGTGCCAGCAGCCAACTAGCGGTTGAGCAGTTCTTC.

The chain is built from TRBV5-8 and TRBJ2-7; possibly TRBD2 for D (6 bases). The CDR3 is 16 amino acids. Germline CDR1 and CDR2: SGHTS and YDEGEE. V lost 1 base and J 2 bases, leaving 16 bases between the germline ends. Here the CDR3 reads CASSLISGREAYEQYF. As DNA, the CDR3 is TGTGCCAGCAGCTTGATTTCCGGGAGAGAGGCCTACGAGCAGTACTTC.

The DNA of the CDR3 is TGTGCCTGGAGTGTATCGGGACAGGGGTCCGGGGAGCTGTTTTTT. Amino acids: CAWSVSGQGSGELFF. This chain connects TRBV30 to TRBJ2-2, with 10 bases aligning to TRBD1. V lost 0 bases and J lost 6; bases outside the gene matches: 4. Germline CDR1 and CDR2: GTSNPN and SVGIG (reference sequence). This CDR3 comprises 15 residues.

This clone appeared a single time. The chain is built from TRBV27 and TRBJ1-5, with 7 nucleotides matching TRBD1. Germline CDR1 reads MNHEY; CDR2 reads SMNVEV (reference sequence). CDR3 size: 15 residues. The V and J ends lost 5 bases and 1 base, in that order; junction bases with no gene match: 5. The DNA of the CDR3 is TGTGCCAGCAGTCCCGACAGGGTCAGCAATCAGCCCCAGCATTTT. Amino acids: CASSPDRVSNQPQHF.

This clone was counted a single time. The V and J genes are TRBV18 and TRBJ2-1; the match to TRBD2 covers 8 bases. Germline CDR1 reads KGHSH; CDR2 reads LQKENI. V dropped 3 bases and J dropped 8; count of bases not matched to a gene: 9. The CDR3 contains 15 residues. CDR3 DNA: TGTGCCAGCTCACCCGGGATAGCGGGGATTGATGAGCAGTTCTTC. Amino acids: CASSPGIAGIDEQFF.

CDR3 coding DNA: TGCGCCAGCAGCTTGGTACAGGGGATGGACACCGGGGAGCTGTTTTTT. It translates to CASSLVQGMDTGELFF. The genes are TRBV5-1 and TRBJ2-2; 7 nucleotides align to TRBD1. J gave up 3 bases and V 0 bases, and 5 bases lay outside the gene matches. CDR3 length: 16 residues. The germline gives CDR1 SGHRS, CDR2 YFSETQ.